Presented here are 26 T cell receptor beta chains from one specimen sequenced in a study of blood T cell repertoires in COVID-19. Produced via immunoSEQ multiplex PCR; TCRdb's table is partial and in-frame only. The sample consists of roughly 97,000 clones, 85% to 90% of them appearing once. Sequencing was carried out using peripheral blood. The receptor set was obtained from a human donor in a cohort sampled during active COVID-19.

The CDR3 DNA is TGTGCCAGCAGCCCCCAGACTAGCGATTGGCCAGATACGCAGTATTTT. It yields the protein CASSPQTSDWPDTQYF. The V call is TRBV3-1 (or the pseudogene TRBV3-2), the J call TRBJ2-3; 8 bases are a match to TRBD2. Germline V lookup: CDR1 LGHDT, CDR2 YNNKEL (reference sequence). The V and J ends lost 4 bases and 4 bases, in that order; junction bases with no gene match: 10. This CDR3 comprises 16 residues.

The DNA of the CDR3 is TGTGCCACCAGTGATTCGCCGGGACTAGCGGGGATGAACACCGGGGAGCTGTTTTTT. Residues: CATSDSPGLAGMNTGELFF. The rearrangement joins TRBV24-1 to TRBJ2-2; 13 bases line up with TRBD2. After removal of 2 bases from V and 1 base from J, the junction contained 6 bases not matched to a gene. Germline-derived CDR1 and CDR2 are KGHDR and SFDVKD. This CDR3 comprises 19 residues.

The V gene is TRBV19, the J gene TRBJ2-3, with 8 bases matching TRBD1. The germline V gene has CDR1 LNHDA and CDR2 SQIVND (reference sequence). The CDR3 extends over 14 amino acids. V trimming: 5 bases; J trimming: 0 bases; junction bases outside the gene matches: 1. The CDR3: CASSDRGSTDTQYF. CDR3 bases: TGTGCCAGTAGTGACAGGGGAAGCACAGATACGCAGTATTTT.

The chain joins TRBV9 to TRBJ2-1; 8 nucleotides line up with TRBD1. This CDR3 is built from 16 residues. V lost 2 bases and J lost 1; bases outside the gene matches: 5. In germline, CDR1 is SGDLS, CDR2 YYNGEE. The CDR3 loop is CASSVTGGTSYNEQFF. The CDR3 region has the DNA TGTGCCAGCAGCGTTACAGGGGGAACGTCCTACAATGAGCAGTTCTTC.

This chain links TRBV28 with TRBJ1-5; TRBD1 agrees at 8 bases. CDR1 and CDR2 from the germline V gene are MDHEN and SYDVKM. With V trimmed by 8 bases and J by 6 bases, 3 bases remained unmatched. The CDR3 runs to 12 residues. In DNA, the CDR3 is TGTGCCAGCCTCAGGGGGCTTCAGCCCCAGCATTTT. Its translation is CASLRGLQPQHF.

The chain combines TRBV5-1 with TRBJ1-3; no definite D call. The CDR3 totals 15 residues. CDR1 is SGHRS and CDR2 is YFSETQ in the germline V gene. Deletions cut 2 bases from V and 0 bases from J, with 9 bases between. Here the CDR3 reads CASSLEQSSGNTIYF. The CDR3 region has the DNA TGCGCCAGCAGCTTAGAACAGAGCTCTGGAAACACCATATATTTT.

This chain connects TRBV28 to TRBJ1-5, with 7 bases that match TRBD1. Losses at the gene ends were 5 bases for V and 11 bases for J; bases not matched to a gene: 24. The germline V gene has CDR1 MDHEN and CDR2 SYDVKM. CDR3 length: 18 amino acids. DNA of the CDR3: TGTGCCAGCAGTCCTCGAACAGGGGCGCGATCCCCCAGAAGGACCCAGCATTTT. It translates to CASSPRTGARSPRRTQHF.

This clone came up once. The V and J genes are TRBV5-1 and TRBJ1-2, with a possible D match to TRBD1 (6 bases). V lost 0 bases, J lost 10 bases, and 13 bases lay in between. This CDR3 comprises 13 residues. Germline V gene sequence: CDR1 SGHRS, CDR2 YFSETQ. The CDR3 loop is CASSLGTAPDYTF. The CDR3 DNA follows: TGCGCCAGCAGCTTGGGGACAGCACCTGACTACACCTTC.

This chain connects TRBV4-1 to TRBJ1-2; 9 bases match TRBD1. CDR1 and CDR2 from the germline V gene are MGHRA and YSYEKL. The CDR3 extends over 19 amino acids. Trimming cost V 3 bases and J 5 bases; bases outside gene matches: 19. The CDR3 loop reads CASSHRDRGGLSIRYGYTF. DNA of the CDR3: TGCGCCAGCAGCCACAGAGACAGGGGGGGACTGTCCATCCGTTATGGCTACACCTTC.

This clone was found once. The chain links TRBV5-1 to TRBJ2-7; D might be TRBD1 (6 bases). Trimming removed 4 bases from V and 5 bases from J, with 13 bases in between. The CDR3 is 13 amino acids. Germline V gene lookup returns CDR1 SGHRS and CDR2 YFSETQ. CDR3 bases: TGCGCCAGCAGCGCGACAGGACGAGACGAGCAGTACTTC. This codes for CASSATGRDEQYF.

This chain joins TRBV19 and TRBJ2-5; TRBD1 agrees at 10 bases. Germline CDR1 and CDR2: LNHDA and SQIVND (reference sequence). CDR3 size: 17 residues. J gave up 4 bases and V 1 base, and 9 bases lay outside the gene matches. For the CDR3, the DNA is TGTGCCAGTAGTATAGGGGTAGGGACAGGGGATCGAGAGACCCAGTACTTC. Translating gives CASSIGVGTGDRETQYF.

The chain has TRBV19 and TRBJ1-5; 9 bases line up with TRBD1. V lost 4 bases, J lost 7 bases, and 11 bases stayed unmatched. Germline V gene data show CDR1 as LNHDA and CDR2 as SQIVND (reference sequence). This CDR3 has 16 amino acids. The CDR3 sequence: CASSTQTTGGRQPQHF. The CDR3 nucleotides read TGTGCCAGTAGTACCCAAACCACAGGGGGCAGACAGCCCCAGCATTTT.

This chain connects TRBV27 to TRBJ2-7; tentative D call: TRBD2 (6 bases). This CDR3 region has 13 residues. CDR1 is MNHEY, CDR2 SMNVEV, per germline (reference sequence). Trimming cost V 0 bases and J 11 bases, with 14 bases left between them. The CDR3, as DNA: TGTGCCAGCAGTTTATCGGGGCTTAGCGGAGAGTACTTC. This sequence encodes CASSLSGLSGEYF.

The J gene is TRBJ1-4, the V gene TRBV29-1; a possible D gene is TRBD1 (6 bases). V was shortened by 4 bases and J by 0 bases, with 6 bases between the two germline ends. Germline CDR1 and CDR2: SQVTM and ANQGSEA. The CDR3 is 13 residues long. The CDR3 protein is CSVGDTTNEKLFF. The CDR3 DNA reads as TGCAGCGTTGGGGACACAACTAATGAAAAACTGTTTTTT. The full variable domain, rest sourced from reference TRBV29-1 and TRBJ1-4, is SAVISQKPSRDICQRGTSLTIQCQVDSQVTMMFWYRQQPGQSLTLIATANQGSEATYESGFVIDKFPISRPNLTFSTLTVSNMSPEDSSIYLCSVGDTTNEKLFFGSGTQLSVL.

The chain combines TRBV2 with TRBJ2-3; a weak D match, TRBD1 (6 bases). V lost 6 bases and J lost 10, with 14 bases in between. CDR1 and CDR2 from the germline V gene are SNHLY and FYNNEI. This CDR3 spans 12 amino acids. The CDR3 sequence is CASSGDTESQYF. The CDR3 bases are TGTGCCAGCAGCGGGGACACTGAGTCGCAGTATTTT.

V usage is TRBV18 and J usage is TRBJ1-1; no firm D call. The CDR3 consists of 10 residues. Per germline, CDR1 KGHSH and CDR2 LQKENI. V lost 2 bases and J lost 13, with 8 bases in between. CDR3 in amino acids: CASSPEGDFF. The DNA of the CDR3 is TGTGCCAGCTCACCAGAGGGAGATTTCTTT.

The chain carries TRBV2 and TRBJ2-1; D gene ambiguous. The CDR3 length is 12 residues. Germline values: CDR1 SNHLY, CDR2 FYNNEI. Trimming stripped 4 bases from V and 6 bases from J, with 7 bases between. The DNA for the CDR3 is TGTGCCAGCAGTGGGTCGGTCAATGAGCAGTTCTTC. Its translation is CASSGSVNEQFF.

This clone is a singleton in its sample. This chain connects TRBV3-1 (or the pseudogene TRBV3-2) to TRBJ1-2, with TRBD1 as a possible D gene (5 bases). CDR3 length: 15 amino acids. CDR1 and CDR2 from the germline V gene are LGHDT and YNNKEL (reference sequence). The V end was cut by 0 bases, the J end by 4 bases, with 12 bases between. The CDR3 region has the DNA TGTGCCAGCAGCCAAGATAGGAGACAGAGCTATGGCTACACCTTC. Translation: CASSQDRRQSYGYTF.

There are a few counts of this clone. V gene TRBV18 combines with J gene TRBJ1-5; D is undetermined. The CDR3 is made up of 13 amino acids. With 2 bases removed from V and 4 bases from J, the gap between germline ends came to 6 bases. The V gene's germline CDR1 is KGHSH and CDR2 LQKENI. The CDR3 nucleotides read TGTGCCAGCTCACCAGAGGGAAATCAGCCCCAGCATTTT. Translating it yields CASSPEGNQPQHF.

The chain links TRBV5-1 to TRBJ1-4; 11 bases align to TRBD1. CDR3 length: 16 amino acids. With 4 bases clipped from V and 2 bases from J, the junction kept 4 bases outside the gene matches. Germline lookup yields CDR1 SGHRS and CDR2 YFSETQ. The CDR3: CASSEGQGGTNEKLFF. The CDR3 bases are TGCGCCAGCAGCGAGGGACAGGGGGGGACTAATGAAAAACTGTTTTTT.

This clone was seen just once. The V call is TRBV5-6, the J call TRBJ1-1, with 11 bases matching TRBD1. The germline CDR1 and CDR2 sequences are SGHDT and YYEEEE. There are 17 residues in the CDR3. With 2 bases clipped from V and 11 bases from J, the junction kept 17 bases outside the gene matches. The CDR3 nucleotides are TGTGCCAGCAGCTTTCGCCCAACCGGGACAGGGGGTTGGAAGGCTTTCTTT. Encoded protein: CASSFRPTGTGGWKAFF.

The chain has TRBV10-3 and TRBJ2-3, with TRBD1 as a possible D gene (5 bases). This CDR3 has 15 residues. The V end lost 3 bases, the J end lost 6 bases, and 16 bases lay between the germline ends. Per germline, CDR1 ENHRY and CDR2 SYGVKD. Written as DNA, the CDR3 is TGTGCCATCAGTGACCAGGGCTCCATAGGGGATACGCAGTATTTT. Translation gives CAISDQGSIGDTQYF.

This clone was recorded only once. This chain uses TRBV7-2 with TRBJ1-2; weak D call: TRBD1 (6 bases). This CDR3 region has 16 residues. Germline CDR1 and CDR2: SGHTA and FQGNSA. Deletions cut 3 bases from V and 0 bases from J, with 14 bases between. This CDR3 is CASSLTGQLANYGYTF. CDR3 in DNA: TGTGCCAGCAGCTTGACTGGACAGCTAGCTAACTATGGCTACACCTTC.

The rearrangement joins TRBV3-1 (or the pseudogene TRBV3-2) to TRBJ2-1; 10 bases map to TRBD2. CDR3 size: 15 residues. The V segment lost 5 bases and the J segment 1 base; nucleotides outside the gene matches: 2. Germline V CDR1 and CDR2: LGHDT, YNNKEL (reference sequence). Written as DNA, the CDR3 is TGTGCCAGCAGCTGGACTAGCGGTTCCTACAATGAGCAGTTCTTC. Amino acids: CASSWTSGSYNEQFF.

V gene TRBV2 combines with J gene TRBJ2-1; D gene unclear. Germline V gene lookup returns CDR1 SNHLY and CDR2 FYNNEI. Trimming took 7 bases from V and 2 from J, leaving 12 bases between them. This CDR3 region has 14 residues. The CDR3 nucleotides are TGTGCCAGCAAACCAGCGACGACCTACAATGAGCAGTTCTTC. Encoded protein: CASKPATTYNEQFF.

The chain recombines TRBV21-1 with TRBJ1-5. TRBV21-1 is described as a pseudogene. The CDR3 runs 15 residues. The CDR3 is CASGTRGCSCQPQHF. For the CDR3, the DNA is TGTGCCAGCGGCACCCGAGGGTGTAGCTGTCAGCCCCAGCATTTT.